A single sample gave rise to the 9 T cell receptor beta chains below, sequenced in a study of vaccination effects on CD4 cells after COVID-19. Profiling relied on immunoSEQ multiplex PCR, and the TCRdb table lists in-frame clones only, not all of them. The repertoire has around 69,000 clones, about 67% of them found once; the top ten carry less than 2%. Viral peptide pool expansion of antigen-specific CD4+ T cells preceded sequencing in the ViraFEST assay. Scientists isolated CD4+ T cells after an approximately 10-day culture period ended. As their vaccination, participants received two doses of either BNT162b2 or mRNA-1273. Antigens for these TCRs are unknown. Sequencing used CD4+ T cells from PBMCs cultured with HCoV-229E spike peptides, obtained after COVID-19 vaccination. Receptors were obtained from a human donor who received a COVID-19 vaccine.

The gene calls are TRBV7-3 and TRBJ2-3; 9 nucleotides align to TRBD2. Germline values: CDR1 SGHTA, CDR2 FQGTGA. The CDR3 has 16 residues. V was pared by 5 bases and J by 3 bases, with 9 bases of the junction left unmatched. CDR3 nucleotide sequence: TGTGCCAGCAGCCGTAGTAGCGGGGGAGGGACAGATACGCAGTATTTT. Translation: CASSRSSGGGTDTQYF.

This clone occurred a few times. The rearrangement uses TRBV6-5 and TRBJ1-3; 8 nucleotides align to TRBD1. CDR1 is MNHEY and CDR2 is SVGAGI in the germline V gene. J gave up 4 bases and V 5 bases, and 7 bases lay outside the gene matches. The CDR3 has 15 residues. Written as DNA, the CDR3 is TGTGCCAGCAGTCGAACAGGGGGTGGAGGAAACACCATATATTTT. Its translation is CASSRTGGGGNTIYF.

DNA of the CDR3: TGTGCCAGCAGCCAAACCTCTTCTAATGAAAAACTGTTTTTT. Protein sequence: CASSQTSSNEKLFF. V usage is TRBV3-1 (or the pseudogene TRBV3-2) and J usage is TRBJ1-4; no reliable D call. Germline V gene lookup returns CDR1 LGHDT and CDR2 YNNKEL (reference sequence). This CDR3 has 14 residues. V shed 2 bases and J shed 3 bases, with 7 bases lying between them.

This clone is a singleton in its sample. This rearrangement joins TRBV7-2 to TRBJ1-4, with 7 nucleotides matching TRBD1. Germline V gives CDR1 SGHTA, CDR2 FQGNSA. V shed 5 bases and J 0 bases; nucleotides not matched to a gene: 6. The CDR3 totals 16 residues. CDR3: CASSRDRPATNEKLFF. The DNA for the CDR3 is TGTGCCAGCAGCCGGGACAGACCTGCAACTAATGAAAAACTGTTTTTT.

The chain joins TRBV4-1 to TRBJ2-5; TRBD2 is a possible D gene (6 bases). This CDR3 comprises 16 residues. V was trimmed by 0 bases and J by 5 bases, leaving 16 bases between them. In germline, CDR1 is MGHRA, CDR2 YSYEKL. In nucleotides, the CDR3 is TGCGCCAGCAGCCAAGATATTGGGGGGACGTGGGAGACCCAGTACTTC. This sequence encodes CASSQDIGGTWETQYF.

This chain joins TRBV12-3 or TRBV12-4 and TRBJ2-5, with D perhaps matching TRBD2 (5 bases). The V end lost 3 bases, the J end lost 8 bases, and 13 bases lay between the germline ends. The CDR3 consists of 13 residues. The CDR3 protein is CASSFTSSRTQYF. The CDR3 bases are TGTGCCAGCAGTTTTACTAGTAGTAGAACCCAGTACTTC.

The genes are TRBV6-6 and TRBJ2-7; D may be TRBD1 (5 bases). The germline V and J ends were trimmed by 5 bases and 2 bases, with 13 bases remaining between them. Germline-derived CDR1 and CDR2 are MNHNY and SVGAGI (reference sequence). This CDR3 is built from 14 residues. The CDR3 sequence is CASSPGPGPYEQYV. CDR3 bases: TGTGCCAGCAGTCCCGGACCAGGGCCCTACGAGCAGTACGTC.

The gene calls are TRBV6-5 and TRBJ2-7; a possible D gene is TRBD2 (7 bases). V gave up 5 bases and J gave up 4 bases, with 12 bases separating them. Per germline, CDR1 MNHEY and CDR2 SVGAGI. This CDR3 has 13 residues. CDR3 DNA: TGTGCCAGCAGTCCCGGGGGGCTTTACGAGCAGTACGTC. Amino acid sequence: CASSPGGLYEQYV.

The chain recombines TRBV19 with TRBJ2-7; tentative D call: TRBD1 (6 bases). Trimming cost V 4 bases and J 5 bases, with 12 bases left between them. CDR3 length: 13 amino acids. Germline CDR1 reads LNHDA; CDR2 reads SQIVND (reference sequence). CDR3 amino acids: CASSKRAGDEQYV. The CDR3 DNA reads as TGTGCCAGTAGTAAGAGAGCAGGGGACGAGCAGTACGTC.